The next 17 T cell receptor beta chains were all read from a single sample in a study of identical twins listed by TCRdb under 2016. Libraries came from 5' RACE. TCRdb shows the sequencer as Illumina HiSeq 2000. The raw public reads went through TCRdb reprocessing: fastp at Q25, MiXCR clone calling, in-frame beta chains kept. Every distinct CDR3 protein forms one entry, paired with its most common genes and DNA. The sample table records a few hundred thousand distinct CDR3 sequences; roughly 9.5% of these occur just once. The leading ten clones occupy roughly 3% of the sample. This same sample was also part of a study on yellow fever vaccine responses in identical twins.

Sequencing was carried out using PBMCs. Every receptor here comes from a woman aged 18-35 years in good health.

The V call is TRBV12-3 or TRBV12-4, the J call TRBJ2-2; D gene ambiguous. Trimming took 2 bases from V and 6 from J, leaving 16 bases between them. The CDR3 has 16 amino acids. The CDR3 DNA follows: TGTGCCAGCAGTTTATGGGCAGAATCGATTCCCGGGGAGCTGTTTTTT. Its protein product is CASSLWAESIPGELFF.

This clonotype was seen only a few times. The chain carries TRBV3-1 and TRBJ2-4; TRBD2 matches 8 bases. Germline-derived CDR1 and CDR2 are LGHDT and YNNKEL (reference sequence). The V and J ends lost 0 bases and 1 base, in that order; junction bases with no gene match: 8. The CDR3 extends over 18 amino acids. CDR3 sequence reads: CASSQDRDGRGAKNIQYF. In nucleotides, the CDR3 is TGTGCCAGCAGCCAAGATCGAGACGGGAGGGGGGCCAAAAACATTCAGTACTTC.

This clonotype has just a few counts. The chain combines TRBV7-6 with TRBJ2-1, with D unclear. This CDR3 comprises 17 residues. The germline gives CDR1 SGHVS, CDR2 FNYEAQ. Deletions cut 1 base from V and 8 bases from J, with 21 bases between. The CDR3 nucleotides read TGTGCCAGCAGCTTAGAGTCCGGGCTAGTGGGTGCGGATGAGCAGTTCTTC. Its protein is CASSLESGLVGADEQFF.

This clonotype was seen only a few times. The chain recombines TRBV29-1 with TRBJ2-3; D ambiguous. The germline CDR1 and CDR2 sequences are SQVTM and ANQGSEA. The CDR3 extends over 13 amino acids. V lost 3 bases to trimming and J lost 1 base, with 8 bases between them. CDR3 sequence (DNA): TGCAGCGTTGATCTTTCGGGCACAGATACGCAGTATTTT. Protein product: CSVDLSGTDTQYF.

This clonotype occurred once. The V call is TRBV4-2, the J call TRBJ2-1; 12 bases are a match to TRBD2. The CDR3 is 13 amino acids. The V gene's germline CDR1 is LGHNA and CDR2 YNFKEQ. Trimming took 8 bases from V and 6 from J; bases not matched to a gene: 2. The CDR3 DNA reads as TGTGCCAGCGGACTAGCGGGGAGCAATGAGCAGTTCTTC. Amino acid sequence: CASGLAGSNEQFF.

This clonotype was counted at least ten times. The rearrangement links TRBV4-1 to TRBJ2-1, with TRBD2 identical over 9 bases. Germline-derived CDR1 and CDR2 are MGHRA and YSYEKL. The length of the CDR3 is 17 residues. The J segment lost 3 bases and the V segment lost 1 base, leaving 7 bases of the junction unmatched. The CDR3: CASSQGIAGVYYNEQFF. CDR3 nucleotide sequence: TGCGCCAGCAGCCAAGGAATAGCGGGAGTCTACTACAATGAGCAGTTCTTC.

This clonotype was picked up a small number of times. The chain combines TRBV7-2 with TRBJ2-5, with D uncertain. CDR1 is SGHTA and CDR2 is FQGNSA in the germline V gene. This CDR3 has 14 amino acids. V lost 1 base to trimming and J lost 4 bases, with 10 bases between them. The CDR3 DNA sequence: TGTGCCAGCAGCTTAGATGTGGGTTCAGAGACCCAGTACTTC. Encoded protein: CASSLDVGSETQYF.

This clonotype has at least ten counts. The chain couples TRBV12-3 or TRBV12-4 to TRBJ1-1; D ambiguous. Deletions cut 3 bases from V and 3 bases from J, with 8 bases between. The CDR3 spans 13 residues. CDR3 sequence reads: CASSLFGDTEAFF. DNA for the CDR3: TGTGCCAGCAGTTTGTTCGGGGACACTGAAGCTTTCTTT.

This clonotype was observed a few times. This rearrangement joins TRBV28 to TRBJ2-5; either TRBD1 or TRBD2 may supply D (5 bases each). CDR3 length equals 13 residues. V lost 8 bases to trimming and J lost 1 base, with 11 bases between them. Germline assignment: CDR1 MDHEN and CDR2 SYDVKM. Written as DNA, the CDR3 is TGTGCCAGCGGGGACCGAATCCAAGAGACCCAGTACTTC. It specifies CASGDRIQETQYF.

This clonotype was seen ten or more times. The chain is built from TRBV12-3 or TRBV12-4 and TRBJ1-4, with 10 bases lining up with TRBD1. This CDR3 is 15 amino acids long. Trimming removed 2 bases from V and 8 bases from J; junction bases left unmatched: 5. The CDR3 loop is CASSLLGTGDEKLFF. CDR3 nucleotides: TGTGCCAGCAGTTTACTCGGGACAGGGGACGAAAAACTGTTTTTT.

The chain links TRBV2 to TRBJ2-7; no definite D call. The CDR3 is 14 residues long. The V gene lost 5 bases and the J gene lost 0 bases, with 11 bases spanning the gap. Germline assignment: CDR1 SNHLY and CDR2 FYNNEI. The CDR3, as DNA: TGTGCCAGCAGTCCTACAGAGTACTCCTACGAGCAGTACTTC. Encoded protein: CASSPTEYSYEQYF.

This clonotype was seen a handful of times. It is unclear where the CDR3 begins or ends on the DNA, so no DNA is shown, and the CDR3 is as TCRdb lists it. This rearrangement joins TRBV14 to TRBJ2-2. The germline gives CDR1 SGHDN, CDR2 FVKESK. The CDR3 comprises 14 residues, both ends counted. This CDR3 is CASSREGTPGSCFF.

The chain combines TRBV28 with TRBJ2-1, with 9 bases aligning to TRBD1. This CDR3 has 16 amino acids. CDR1 MDHEN and CDR2 SYDVKM come from the germline V gene. The junction had 11 bases not matched to a gene; V was cut back by 5 bases and J by 6 bases. CDR3 residues: CASSPIGTGTGNEQFF. The CDR3 nucleotides are TGTGCCAGCAGTCCAATTGGGACAGGGACCGGCAATGAGCAGTTCTTC.

A few counts support this clonotype. The CDR3 spells CASSHTRGSGTGELFF. CDR3 sequence (DNA): TGTGCCAGCAGCCATACCAGGGGCTCGGGGACCGGGGAGCTGTTTTTT. The rearrangement joins TRBV7-9 to TRBJ2-2, with TRBD1 as a possible D gene (6 bases). V gave up 5 bases and J gave up 5 bases, with 18 bases separating them. CDR1 SEHNR and CDR2 FQNEAQ come from the germline V gene (reference sequence). CDR3 length: 16 amino acids.

The table lists this clonotype with many counts. This is likely a read error, given that the CDR3 carries no conserved phenylalanine or tryptophan at its end. The DNA is left out, because the CDR3 cannot be placed on it with certainty; the CDR3 is given as TCRdb lists it. The chain uses TRBV20-1 and TRBJ2-7; the tabulated D call, TRBD1, remains unverified against the DNA. The CDR3 length is 10 residues, termini included. Per the germline V gene, CDR1 is DFQATT and CDR2 is SNEGSKA (reference sequence). CDR3 residues: CSARVDREYI.

This clonotype occurred many times. V usage is TRBV6-1 and J usage is TRBJ2-1, with D perhaps matching TRBD1 (6 bases). Trimming stripped 7 bases from V and 6 bases from J, with 16 bases between. There are 14 residues in the CDR3. CDR1 and CDR2 from the germline V gene are MNHNS and SASEGT. The chain's CDR3 is CASTSGQFSNEQFF. CDR3 sequence (DNA): TGTGCCAGCACCTCTGGACAGTTCTCCAATGAGCAGTTCTTC.

J is TRBJ1-4 and V is TRBV27; 10 bases are shared with TRBD1. CDR3 length: 15 residues. Trimming took 6 bases from V and 6 from J; bases not matched to a gene: 7. CDR1 and CDR2 from the germline V gene are MNHEY and SMNVEV (reference sequence). CDR3 in amino acids: CASRNGDRGHEKLFF. CDR3 sequence (DNA): TGTGCCAGCAGAAACGGGGACAGGGGTCATGAAAAACTGTTTTTT.